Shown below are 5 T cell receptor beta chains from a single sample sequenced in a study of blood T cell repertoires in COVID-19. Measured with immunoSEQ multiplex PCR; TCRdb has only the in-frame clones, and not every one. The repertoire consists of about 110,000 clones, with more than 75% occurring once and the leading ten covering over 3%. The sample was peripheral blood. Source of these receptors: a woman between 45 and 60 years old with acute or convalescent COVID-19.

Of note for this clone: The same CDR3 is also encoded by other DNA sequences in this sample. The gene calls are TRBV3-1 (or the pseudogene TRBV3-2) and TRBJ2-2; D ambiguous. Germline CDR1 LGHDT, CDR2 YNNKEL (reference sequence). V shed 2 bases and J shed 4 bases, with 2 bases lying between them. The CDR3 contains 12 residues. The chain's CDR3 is CASSQRTGELFF. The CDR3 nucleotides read TGTGCCAGCAGCCAACGCACCGGGGAGCTGTTTTTT.

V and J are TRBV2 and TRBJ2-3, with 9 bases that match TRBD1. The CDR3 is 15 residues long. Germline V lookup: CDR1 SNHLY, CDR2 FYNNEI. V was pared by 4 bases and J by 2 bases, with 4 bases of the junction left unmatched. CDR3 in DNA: TGTGCCAGCAGTGTAGGGGACAGGGCCACAGATACGCAGTATTTT. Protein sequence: CASSVGDRATDTQYF.

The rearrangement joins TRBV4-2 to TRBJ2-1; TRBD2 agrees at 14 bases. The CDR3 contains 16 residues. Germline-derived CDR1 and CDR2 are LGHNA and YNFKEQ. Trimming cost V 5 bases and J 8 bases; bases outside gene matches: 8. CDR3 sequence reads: CASSARLAGGRDEQFF. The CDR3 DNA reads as TGTGCCAGCAGCGCACGACTAGCGGGAGGGCGCGATGAGCAGTTCTTC.

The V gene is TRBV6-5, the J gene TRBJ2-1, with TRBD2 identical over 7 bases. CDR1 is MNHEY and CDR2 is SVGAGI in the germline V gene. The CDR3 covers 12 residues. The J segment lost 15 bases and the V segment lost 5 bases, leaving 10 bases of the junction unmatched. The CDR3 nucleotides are TGTGCCAGCAGTACAGAAGCGGGGACCAGGTTCTTC. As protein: CASSTEAGTRFF.

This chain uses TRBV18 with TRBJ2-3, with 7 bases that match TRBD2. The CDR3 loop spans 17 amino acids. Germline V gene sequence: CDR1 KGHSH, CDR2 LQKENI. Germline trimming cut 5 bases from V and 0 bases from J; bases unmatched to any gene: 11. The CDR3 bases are TGTGCCAGCTCATCAACTTCGGGCGGGAGAAGCACAGATACGCAGTATTTT. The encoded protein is CASSSTSGGRSTDTQYF. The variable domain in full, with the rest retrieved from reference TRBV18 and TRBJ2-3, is NAGVMQNPRHLVRRRGQEARLRCSPMKGHSHVYWYRQLPEEGLKFMVYLQKENIIDESGMPKERFSAEFPKEGPSILRIQQVVRGDSAAYFCASSSTSGGRSTDTQYFGPGTRLTVL.